The 21 T cell receptor beta chains below were found in one sample sequenced in a study of blood T cell repertoires in COVID-19. Generated by immunoSEQ multiplex PCR, the TCRdb table keeps only in-frame clones and is missing some. The data contain under 300,000 clones, roughly nine tenths of them singletons. Sample: peripheral blood. These receptors all come from a man aged 55 to 69 with acute or convalescent COVID-19.

The V call is TRBV11-2, the J call TRBJ2-5; D possibly corresponds to TRBD2 (5 bases). With 1 base removed from V and 5 bases from J, the gap between germline ends came to 14 bases. There are 15 residues in the CDR3. Germline loops: CDR1 SGHAT, CDR2 FQNNGV. CDR3: CASSLVDYPGETQYF. Here the CDR3 DNA reads TGTGCCAGCAGCTTAGTAGACTACCCCGGTGAGACCCAGTACTTC.

The chain employs TRBV18 and TRBJ2-1, with 8 bases fitting TRBD1. Germline V gene data show CDR1 as KGHSH and CDR2 as LQKENI. Unmatched junction bases numbered 11, after V lost 5 bases and J lost 5 bases. CDR3 size: 16 residues. The CDR3 nucleotides are TGTGCCAGCTCATCCGTGACCGGGACAGGACACAATGAGCAGTTCTTC. This encodes CASSSVTGTGHNEQFF.

The chain is built from TRBV12-3 or TRBV12-4 and TRBJ2-1; TRBD2 agrees at 11 bases. With V trimmed by 4 bases and J by 12 bases, 5 bases remained unmatched. This CDR3 has 13 residues. The CDR3 here is CASSSGSGRVQFF. The CDR3, as DNA: TGTGCCAGCAGTTCGGGTAGCGGGAGGGTGCAGTTCTTC.

The chain links TRBV6-5 to TRBJ2-7, with TRBD1 identical over 8 bases. J was trimmed by 6 bases and V by 7 bases; bases with no gene match: 8. This CDR3 is built from 13 residues. Germline lookup yields CDR1 MNHEY and CDR2 SVGAGI. The CDR3 loop reads CASTRGGTGEQYF. The CDR3 nucleotides read TGTGCCAGCACCCGAGGGGGGACAGGCGAGCAGTACTTC.

The V call is TRBV7-6, the J call TRBJ1-6; no definite D call. The germline V gene encodes CDR1 SGHVS and CDR2 FNYEAQ. CDR3 length: 15 amino acids. The V gene lost 5 bases and the J gene lost 8 bases, with 16 bases spanning the gap. DNA of the CDR3: TGTGCCAGCAGCCAGATGGAGGGAAGGGATTCACCCCTCCACTTT. Residues: CASSQMEGRDSPLHF.

Here the CDR3 reads CAISGGLESSYNEQFF. Written as DNA, the CDR3 is TGTGCCATCTCGGGGGGGCTAGAAAGCTCCTACAATGAGCAGTTCTTC. The rearrangement links TRBV10-3 to TRBJ2-1; 8 bases map to TRBD2. The V and J ends lost 8 bases and 0 bases, in that order; junction bases with no gene match: 9. The germline gives CDR1 ENHRY, CDR2 SYGVKD. The CDR3 sequence is 16 residues long.

This chain connects TRBV2 to TRBJ1-2; D may be TRBD1 (6 bases). This CDR3 has 15 residues. Trimming took 8 bases from V and 0 from J, leaving 16 bases between them. CDR1 is SNHLY, CDR2 FYNNEI, per germline. The CDR3 sequence: CASLARDKSNYGYTF. CDR3 sequence (DNA): TGTGCCAGCCTCGCACGGGACAAGTCTAACTATGGCTACACCTTC.

This chain uses TRBV19 with TRBJ1-5, with 9 positions matching TRBD1. V dropped 0 bases and J dropped 4; count of bases not matched to a gene: 7. This CDR3 has 17 amino acids. Germline V CDR1 and CDR2: LNHDA, SQIVND (reference sequence). Here the CDR3 reads CASSIEENRGPNQPQHF. The CDR3 region has the DNA TGTGCCAGTAGTATAGAGGAGAACAGGGGGCCAAATCAGCCCCAGCATTTT.

The rearrangement links TRBV7-9 to TRBJ2-7; weak D call: TRBD1 (6 bases). This CDR3 is built from 15 residues. V was pared by 2 bases and J by 7 bases, with 18 bases between. Germline lookup yields CDR1 SEHNR and CDR2 FQNEAQ (reference sequence). The CDR3 is CASSLTFQGFGEQYF. The CDR3 DNA is TGTGCCAGCAGCTTAACGTTCCAGGGGTTCGGGGAGCAGTACTTC.

The rearrangement uses TRBV28 and TRBJ2-1; D is ambiguous. Germline V gives CDR1 MDHEN, CDR2 SYDVKM. This CDR3 is 14 amino acids long. The ends were cut back, 3 bases at V and 0 bases at J, with 6 bases in the middle. CDR3 nucleotides: TGTGCCAGCAGTTTGCACAGCTCCTACAATGAGCAGTTCTTC. The encoded protein is CASSLHSSYNEQFF.

V is TRBV7-2 and J is TRBJ1-5, with D tentatively TRBD1 (6 bases). The germline V gene encodes CDR1 SGHTA and CDR2 FQGNSA. The germline V and J ends were trimmed by 3 bases and 0 bases, with 9 bases remaining between them. CDR3 length: 15 residues. The CDR3 is CASSFQGNSNQPQHF. CDR3 nucleotide sequence: TGTGCCAGCAGCTTCCAGGGGAATAGCAATCAGCCCCAGCATTTT.

The rearrangement uses TRBV28 and TRBJ1-3; D call uncertain. The CDR3 is 12 residues long. Germline V CDR1 and CDR2: MDHEN, SYDVKM. Here the CDR3 DNA reads TGTGCTAGCGAGAGGGTTGGAAACACCATATATTTT. Protein product: CASERVGNTIYF.

The chain recombines TRBV6-5 with TRBJ2-1; 10 nucleotides match TRBD1. This CDR3 has 15 residues. V shed 7 bases, J shed 8 bases, and the junction held 11 bases outside the gene matches. The germline V gene has CDR1 MNHEY and CDR2 SVGAGI. The CDR3: CASTPGQGSGDEQFF. The CDR3 DNA reads as TGTGCCAGCACACCGGGACAGGGGAGTGGGGATGAGCAGTTCTTC.

CDR3 coding DNA: TGTGCCAGCAGACCCGGGACAGGATCGAACACTGAAGCTTTCTTT. Protein: CASRPGTGSNTEAFF. This rearrangement joins TRBV7-2 to TRBJ1-1; 8 bases agree with TRBD1. CDR1 is SGHTA, CDR2 FQGNSA, per germline. The CDR3 spans 15 residues. V gave up 6 bases and J gave up 1 base; unmatched junction bases: 7.

The gene calls are TRBV6-5 and TRBJ2-2; no clear D gene. This CDR3 spans 13 amino acids. Looked up from germline, CDR1 is MNHEY and CDR2 is SVGAGI. With 6 bases removed from V and 7 bases from J, the gap between germline ends came to 12 bases. CDR3 in DNA: TGTGCCAGCAGCCTAGACTTGGGCGGGGAGCTGTTTTTT. Protein sequence: CASSLDLGGELFF.

CDR3 coding DNA: TGTGCCAGCGGAGCGGGGGCCTACAATGAGCAGTTCTTC. Protein sequence: CASGAGAYNEQFF. V is TRBV3-1 (or the pseudogene TRBV3-2) and J is TRBJ2-1, with 8 bases identical to TRBD2. With V trimmed by 8 bases and J by 2 bases, 2 bases remained unmatched. Germline V gene sequence: CDR1 LGHDT, CDR2 YNNKEL (reference sequence). CDR3 length equals 13 residues.

This clone was found many times. CDR3 loop: CASSAGQITGELFF. The CDR3 nucleotides are TGTGCCAGCAGCGCAGGACAGATCACCGGGGAGCTGTTTTTT. The J gene is TRBJ2-2, the V gene TRBV7-3; tentatively, D is TRBD1 (6 bases). Trimming stripped 5 bases from V and 4 bases from J, with 11 bases between. Germline loops: CDR1 SGHTA, CDR2 FQGTGA. CDR3 length: 14 amino acids. Filled out from reference TRBV7-3 and TRBJ2-2, the complete variable domain reads GAGVSQTPSNKVTEKGKYVELRCDPISGHTALYWYRQSLGQGPEFLIYFQGTGAADDSGLPNDRFFAVRPEGSVSTLKIQRTERGDSAVYLCASSAGQITGELFFGEGSRLTVL.

The chain employs TRBV30 and TRBJ1-2, with TRBD1 matching over 11 bases. This CDR3 has 16 amino acids. The germline V gene encodes CDR1 GTSNPN and CDR2 SVGIG (reference sequence). J was trimmed by 7 bases and V by 2 bases; bases with no gene match: 12. CDR3 DNA: TGTGCCTGGAGTCTGTCGACGGGACAGGGGGATTCTGGCTACACCTTC. Amino acids: CAWSLSTGQGDSGYTF.

The chain recombines TRBV19 with TRBJ2-5; 7 bases line up with TRBD2. Germline CDR1 and CDR2: LNHDA and SQIVND (reference sequence). V dropped 3 bases and J dropped 4; count of bases not matched to a gene: 8. This CDR3 has 15 amino acids. In nucleotides, the CDR3 is TGTGCCAGTAGTATGAGGCGGGAGATAGGAGAGACCCAGTACTTC. Protein: CASSMRREIGETQYF.

The J gene is TRBJ2-2, the V gene TRBV3-1 (or the pseudogene TRBV3-2), with 9 bases that match TRBD1. V lost 3 bases to trimming and J lost 7 bases; unmatched junction nucleotides: 12. CDR3 size: 17 residues. Per germline, CDR1 LGHDT and CDR2 YNNKEL (reference sequence). The CDR3 spells CASSHKATGGGLGELFF. CDR3 nucleotides: TGTGCCAGCAGCCACAAAGCAACAGGGGGCGGTCTCGGGGAGCTGTTTTTT.

V and J are TRBV4-3 and TRBJ2-2, with a tentative D call TRBD2 (5 bases). Germline CDR1 reads LGHNA; CDR2 reads YSLEER. Trimming removed 0 bases from V and 6 bases from J, with 8 bases in between. The CDR3 extends over 14 amino acids. The CDR3 region has the DNA TGCGCCAGCAGCCAAGATGGACTTCCCGGGGAGCTGTTTTTT. It translates to CASSQDGLPGELFF.